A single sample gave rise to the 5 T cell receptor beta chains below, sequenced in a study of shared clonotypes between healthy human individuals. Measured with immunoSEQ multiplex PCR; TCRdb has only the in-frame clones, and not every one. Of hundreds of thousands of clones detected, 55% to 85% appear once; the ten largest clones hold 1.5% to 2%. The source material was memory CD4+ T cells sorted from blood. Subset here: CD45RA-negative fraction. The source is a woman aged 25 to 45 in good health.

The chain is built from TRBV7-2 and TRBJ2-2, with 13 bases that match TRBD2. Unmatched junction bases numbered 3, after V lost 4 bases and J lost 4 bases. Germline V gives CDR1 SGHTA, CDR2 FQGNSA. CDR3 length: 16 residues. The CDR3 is CASSSGTSGITGELFF. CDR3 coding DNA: TGTGCCAGCAGCTCCGGGACTAGCGGGATCACCGGGGAGCTGTTTTTT.

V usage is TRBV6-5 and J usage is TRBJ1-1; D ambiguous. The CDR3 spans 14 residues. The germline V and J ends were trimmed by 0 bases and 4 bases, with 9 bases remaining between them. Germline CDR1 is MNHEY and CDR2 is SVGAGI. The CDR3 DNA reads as TGTGCCAGCAGTTACTCGATGGGGAGCACTGAAGCTTTCTTT. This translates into CASSYSMGSTEAFF.

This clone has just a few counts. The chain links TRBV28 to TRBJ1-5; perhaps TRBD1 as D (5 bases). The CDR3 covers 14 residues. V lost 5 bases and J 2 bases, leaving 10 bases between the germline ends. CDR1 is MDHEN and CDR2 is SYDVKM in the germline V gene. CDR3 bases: TGTGCCAGCAGTGCGGGGGTGGGCAATCAGCCCCAGCATTTT. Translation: CASSAGVGNQPQHF.

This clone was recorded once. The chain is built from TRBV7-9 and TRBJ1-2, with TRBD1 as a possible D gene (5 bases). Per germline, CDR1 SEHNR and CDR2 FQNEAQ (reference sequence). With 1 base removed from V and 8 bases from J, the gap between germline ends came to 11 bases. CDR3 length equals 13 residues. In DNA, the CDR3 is TGTGCCAGCAGCTTAGAGGGAGGGGTCGGCTACACCTTC. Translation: CASSLEGGVGYTF. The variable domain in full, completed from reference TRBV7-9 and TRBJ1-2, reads DTGVSQNPRHKITKRGQNVTFRCDPISEHNRLYWYRQTLGQGPEFLTYFQNEAQLEKSRLLSDRFSAERPKGSFSTLEIQRTEQGDSAMYLCASSLEGGVGYTFGSGTRLTVV.

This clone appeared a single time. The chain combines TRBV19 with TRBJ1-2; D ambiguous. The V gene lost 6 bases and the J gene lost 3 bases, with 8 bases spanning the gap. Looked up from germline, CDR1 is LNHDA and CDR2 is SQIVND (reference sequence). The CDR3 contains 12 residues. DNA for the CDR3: TGTGCCAGTAGAGACGACGACTATGGCTACACCTTC. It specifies CASRDDDYGYTF.